This T cell receptor beta chain was identified in a study of blood T cell repertoires in COVID-19. At the level of the study: Acute and convalescent COVID-19 samples came from the United States, Italy and Spain.

Sequenced by immunoSEQ multiplex PCR; TCRdb stores in-frame clones only, minus some. The sample lists 150,000 to 200,000 clones, roughly 79% occurring once. Trimming at V came to 0 bases and at J to 4 bases, leaving 3 bases not matched to a gene. This CDR3 is 14 amino acids long. The germline V gene has CDR1 SGHKS and CDR2 YYEKEE (reference sequence). Sequencing used peripheral blood. V is TRBV5-5 and J is TRBJ2-5; the match to TRBD1 covers 7 bases. The receptor was derived from a woman between 65 and 79 years old with acute or convalescent COVID-19. CDR3 loop: CASSLEGAGETQYF. The CDR3, as DNA: TGTGCCAGCAGCTTGGAGGGGGCTGGAGAGACCCAGTACTTC.